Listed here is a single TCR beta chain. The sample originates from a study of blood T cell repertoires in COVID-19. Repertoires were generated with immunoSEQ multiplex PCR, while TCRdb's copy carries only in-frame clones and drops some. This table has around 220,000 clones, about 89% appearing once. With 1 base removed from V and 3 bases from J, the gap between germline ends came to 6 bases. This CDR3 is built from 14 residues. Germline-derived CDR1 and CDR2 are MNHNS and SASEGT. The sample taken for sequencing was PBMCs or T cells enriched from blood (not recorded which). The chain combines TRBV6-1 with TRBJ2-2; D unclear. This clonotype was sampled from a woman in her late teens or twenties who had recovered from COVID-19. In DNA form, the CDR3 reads TGTGCCAGCAGTGAAGGGTCGGACACCGGGGAGCTGTTTTTT. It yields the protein CASSEGSDTGELFF.